This T cell receptor beta chain was sequenced for a study of response to subunit inactivated influenza vaccine. This clonotype has only a few counts. TCRdb ran MiXCR on the RT-PCR reads and lists one entry per CDR3 protein. Among over 750,000 distinct CDR3 sequences, less than 25% were seen once, and the ten largest hold roughly 10%. V dropped 5 bases and J dropped 7; count of bases not matched to a gene: 7. Germline lookup yields CDR1 SQVTM and CDR2 ANQGSEA. The CDR3 has 13 residues. The receptor was isolated from a man aged 45-65 years who received an inactivated influenza vaccine. The input for sequencing was PBMCs from blood, taken around 5 days after vaccination. The rearrangement joins TRBV29-1 to TRBJ2-3; 9 bases are shared with TRBD2. This chain's CDR3 is CSVPAGGPNTQYF. CDR3 DNA sequence: TGCAGCGTTCCAGCGGGGGGCCCGAATACGCAGTATTTT.